This T cell receptor beta chain was profiled in a study of response to subunit inactivated influenza vaccine (dated by TCRdb to 2016 to 2019). For the study in its entirety: The study used deep quantitative T cell receptor repertoire profiling to track responses to a trivalent subunit inactivated influenza vaccine.

Results and caveats for the whole study, not just this receptor: According to the authors, only a limited number of new T cells may be recruited by each seasonal influenza vaccination.

Inclusive of the bounding cysteine and phenylalanine, the CDR3 is 15 residues long. Only the CDR3 DNA is retained, 45 bases long and in frame from the first base. V drops 0 bases and J drops 4 bases, leaving 13 bases in between. CDR1 is given as LGHNA and CDR2 as YSLEER, both from the germline V gene. Receptors were amplified or captured by RT-PCR. For sequencing, an Illumina HiSeq 2500 was employed. TCRdb handled the public reads itself, with Q25 trimming in fastp and clone calling in MiXCR, and kept productive beta chains. Merged by CDR3 protein, the rows form single entries marked with the most common genes and DNA. Recorded for this sample are about half a million distinct CDR3 sequences; about 25% of them occurred a single time. About 1.9% of the sample goes to the ten largest clones. With respect to this clonotype: Its antigen is unknown. Base qualities are not provided; no much larger clone lies one nucleotide away.

This chain joins TRBV4-3 to TRBJ2-7; matching of 6 bases hints at TRBD2 as the D gene. Sequences were derived from CD4+ T cells sorted from PBMCs, sampled less than 6 days after vaccination. This TCR was recovered from a man aged 50-60 years who received an inactivated influenza vaccine. Donor details come from another sample of the same person, matched by shared clones. The DNA reads as follows: TGCGCCAGCAGCCAAGATTGGCGGGGACCATACGAGCAGTACTTC. The encoded protein is CASSQDWRGPYEQYF.